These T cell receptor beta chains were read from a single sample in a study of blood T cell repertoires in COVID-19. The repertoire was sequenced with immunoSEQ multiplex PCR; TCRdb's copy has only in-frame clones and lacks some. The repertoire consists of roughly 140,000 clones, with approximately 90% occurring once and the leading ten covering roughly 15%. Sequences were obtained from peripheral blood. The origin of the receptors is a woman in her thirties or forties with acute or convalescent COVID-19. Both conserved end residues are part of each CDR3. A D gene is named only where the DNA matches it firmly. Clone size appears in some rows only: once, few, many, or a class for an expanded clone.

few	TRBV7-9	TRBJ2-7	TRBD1	CASSLVRVRRGQRTYEQYF	TGTGCCAGCAGCTTAGTTCGGGTCCGTAGGGGGCAGAGGACCTACGAGCAGTACTTC
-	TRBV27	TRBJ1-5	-	CASSLWWGGSGNQPQHF	TGTGCCAGCAGTTTATGGTGGGGGGGTTCCGGCAATCAGCCCCAGCATTTT
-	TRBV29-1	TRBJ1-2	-	CSVGIAGPYGYTF	TGCAGCGTTGGAATTGCGGGGCCATATGGCTACACCTTC
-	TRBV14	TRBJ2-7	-	CASSQDRTPSYEQYF	TGTGCCAGCAGCCAAGATCGGACTCCCTCCTACGAGCAGTACTTC
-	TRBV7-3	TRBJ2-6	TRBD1	CASSLRGPGQGISAGANVLTF	TGTGCCAGCAGCTTAAGGGGACCAGGACAGGGAATATCAGCTGGGGCCAACGTCCTGACTTTC
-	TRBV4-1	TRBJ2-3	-	CASSQVQDTQYF	TGCGCCAGCAGCCAAGTCCAAGATACGCAGTATTTT
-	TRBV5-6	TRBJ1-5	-	CASSFTPGGEKQPQHF	TGTGCCAGCAGCTTTACCCCGGGGGGGGAAAAACAGCCCCAGCATTTT
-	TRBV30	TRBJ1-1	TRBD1	CAWSVPGQGGFGGTEAFF	TGTGCCTGGAGTGTCCCGGGACAGGGAGGGTTCGGAGGGACTGAAGCTTTCTTT
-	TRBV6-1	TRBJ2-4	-	CASSDTNIQYF	TGTGCCAGCAGTGACACTAACATTCAGTACTTC
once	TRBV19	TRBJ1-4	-	CASSISSLDSPNEKLFF	TGTGCCAGTAGTATTTCTTCTCTGGACAGTCCTAATGAAAAACTGTTTTTT
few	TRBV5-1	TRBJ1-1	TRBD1	CASGQGPGTEAFF	TGCGCCAGCGGACAGGGTCCGGGCACTGAAGCTTTCTTT
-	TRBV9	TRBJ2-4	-	CASSVDGVSTKNIQYF	TGTGCCAGCAGCGTAGACGGGGTGTCTACCAAAAACATTCAGTACTTC
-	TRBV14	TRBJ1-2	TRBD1	CASSRASGTVYGYTF	TGTGCCAGCAGCCGTGCCTCCGGGACAGTCTATGGCTACACCTTC
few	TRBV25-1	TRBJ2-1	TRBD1	CASSIPGGRNEQFF	TGTGCCAGCAGTATACCAGGGGGCAGGAATGAGCAGTTCTTC
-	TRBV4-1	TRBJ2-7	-	CASSQGDRYRASYEQYF	TGCGCCAGCAGCCAAGGAGACAGGTATCGGGCCTCCTACGAGCAGTACTTC
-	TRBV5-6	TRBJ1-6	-	CASSLGLREGRSPLHF	TGTGCCAGCAGCTTGGGTCTAAGGGAGGGGAGATCACCCCTCCACTTT
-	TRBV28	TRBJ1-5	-	CASSFDSYNQLQHF	TGTGCCAGCAGTTTTGACAGCTACAATCAGCTCCAGCATTTT
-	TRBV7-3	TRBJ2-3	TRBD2	CASSASGRTSDTQYF	TGTGCCAGCAGCGCAAGCGGGAGGACATCAGATACGCAGTATTTT
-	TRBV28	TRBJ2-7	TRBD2	CASSLPLAGGYEQYF	TGTGCCAGCAGTTTACCCCTAGCGGGGGGATACGAGCAGTACTTC
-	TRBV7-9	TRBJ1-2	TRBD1	CASSYGWGDSYGYTF	TGTGCCAGCAGCTACGGGTGGGGGGACAGCTATGGCTACACCTTC
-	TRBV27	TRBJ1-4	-	CASRSAGQFHEKLFF	TGTGCCAGCAGGAGCGCGGGTCAATTCCATGAAAAACTGTTTTTT
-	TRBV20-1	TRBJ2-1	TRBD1	CSASWGQMYGQFF	TGCAGTGCTAGTTGGGGACAGATGTACGGGCAGTTCTTC
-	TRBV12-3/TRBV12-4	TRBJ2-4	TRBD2	CASSPTSYIQYF	TGTGCCAGCAGTCCGACTAGCTACATTCAGTACTTC
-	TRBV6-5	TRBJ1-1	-	CASSYVGGRTEAFF	TGTGCCAGCAGTTATGTGGGGGGTCGGACTGAAGCTTTCTTT
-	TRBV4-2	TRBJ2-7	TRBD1	CASSQGSAQQGAYEQYF	TGTGCCAGCAGCCAAGGGTCGGCCCAGCAGGGGGCTTACGAGCAGTACTTC
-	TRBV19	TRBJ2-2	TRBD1	CASKPGTANTGELFF	TGTGCCAGTAAACCCGGGACAGCGAACACCGGGGAGCTGTTTTTT
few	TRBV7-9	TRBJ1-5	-	CASSSETGNQPQHF	TGTGCCAGCAGCTCCGAAACAGGGAACCAGCCCCAGCATTTT
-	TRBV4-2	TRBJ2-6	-	CASSQTGLSGANVLTF	TGTGCCAGCAGCCAAACAGGTCTCTCTGGGGCCAACGTCCTGACTTTC
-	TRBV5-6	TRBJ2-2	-	CASSFLRESNTGELFF	TGTGCCAGCAGCTTTCTGCGGGAATCAAACACCGGGGAGCTGTTTTTT
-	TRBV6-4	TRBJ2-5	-	CASSWDFQETQYF	TGTGCCAGCAGCTGGGACTTCCAAGAGACCCAGTACTTC
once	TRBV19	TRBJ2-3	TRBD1	CASRLGTGAITDTQYF	TGTGCCAGTAGACTTGGGACAGGGGCGATCACAGATACGCAGTATTTT
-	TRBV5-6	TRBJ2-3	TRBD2	CASSWTSGKETDTQYF	TGTGCCAGCAGCTGGACTAGCGGGAAAGAAACAGATACGCAGTATTTT
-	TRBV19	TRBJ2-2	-	CASSIGRDLFF	TGTGCCAGTAGTATAGGGAGGGACCTGTTTTTT
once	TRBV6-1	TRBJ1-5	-	CASSERNQGSNQPQHF	TGTGCCAGCAGTGAAAGAAACCAGGGTAGCAATCAGCCCCAGCATTTT
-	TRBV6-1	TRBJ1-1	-	CASSWRSQTNTEAFF	TGTGCCAGCAGTTGGAGAAGCCAGACTAACACTGAAGCTTTCTTT
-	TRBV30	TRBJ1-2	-	CAWSVQANYGYTF	TGTGCCTGGAGTGTTCAGGCTAACTATGGCTACACCTTC
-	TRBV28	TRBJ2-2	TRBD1	CASSTDRLSTGELFF	TGTGCCAGCAGCACGGACAGGCTTTCCACCGGGGAGCTGTTTTTT
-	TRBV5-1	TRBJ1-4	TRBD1	CASSKGGQGGQEKLFF	TGCGCCAGCAGCAAAGGAGGACAGGGCGGGCAGGAAAAACTGTTTTTT
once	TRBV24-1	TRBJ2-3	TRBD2	CATSGAGLANTDTQYF	TGTGCCACCAGCGGAGCTGGACTAGCGAACACAGATACGCAGTATTTT
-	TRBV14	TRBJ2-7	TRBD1	CASSQGQGRTYEQYF	TGTGCCAGCAGCCAAGGACAGGGGCGAACCTACGAGCAGTACTTC
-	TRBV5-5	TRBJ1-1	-	CASSFVGLHTEAFF	TGTGCCAGCAGCTTCGTAGGACTGCACACTGAAGCTTTCTTT